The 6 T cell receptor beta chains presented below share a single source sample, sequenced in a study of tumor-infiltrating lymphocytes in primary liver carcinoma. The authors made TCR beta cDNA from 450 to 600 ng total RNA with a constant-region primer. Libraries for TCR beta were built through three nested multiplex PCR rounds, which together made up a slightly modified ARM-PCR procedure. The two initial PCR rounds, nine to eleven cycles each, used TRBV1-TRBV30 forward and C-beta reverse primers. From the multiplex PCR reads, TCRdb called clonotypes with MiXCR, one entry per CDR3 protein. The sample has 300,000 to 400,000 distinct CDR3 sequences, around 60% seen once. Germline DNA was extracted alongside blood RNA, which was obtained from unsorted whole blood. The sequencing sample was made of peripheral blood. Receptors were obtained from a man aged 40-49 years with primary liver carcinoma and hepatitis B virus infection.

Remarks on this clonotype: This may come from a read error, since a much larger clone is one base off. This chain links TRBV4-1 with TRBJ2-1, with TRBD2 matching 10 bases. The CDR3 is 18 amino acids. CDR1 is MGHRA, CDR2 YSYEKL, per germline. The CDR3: CTSSQVTSGKESYNEQFF. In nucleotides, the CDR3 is TGCACCAGCAGCCAAGTAACTAGCGGGAAGGAATCCTACAATGAGCAGTTCTTC.

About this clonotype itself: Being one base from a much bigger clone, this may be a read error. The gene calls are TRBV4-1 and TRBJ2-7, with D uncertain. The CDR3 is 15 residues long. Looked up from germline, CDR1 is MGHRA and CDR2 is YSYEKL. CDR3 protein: CANSQDPTNTYEQYF. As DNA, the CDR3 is TGCGCCAACAGCCAAGATCCGACCAACACCTACGAGCAGTACTTC.

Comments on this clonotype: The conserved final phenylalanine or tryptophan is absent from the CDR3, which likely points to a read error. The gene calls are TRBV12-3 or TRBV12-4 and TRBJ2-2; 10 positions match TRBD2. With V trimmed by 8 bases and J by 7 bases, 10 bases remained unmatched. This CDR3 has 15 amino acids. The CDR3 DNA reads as TGTGCCAGCTGTCCCTCTAGCGGGGGTTTCGGGGAGCTGTTTTTG. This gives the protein CASCPSSGGFGELFL.

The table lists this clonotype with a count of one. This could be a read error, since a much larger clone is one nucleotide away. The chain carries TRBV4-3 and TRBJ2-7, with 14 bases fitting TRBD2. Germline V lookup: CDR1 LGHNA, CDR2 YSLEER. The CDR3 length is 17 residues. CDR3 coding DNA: TGCGCCCGCAGCCAAGCCCTTGGACTAGCGGGAGGTAGTGAGCAGTACTTC. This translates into CARSQALGLAGGSEQYF.

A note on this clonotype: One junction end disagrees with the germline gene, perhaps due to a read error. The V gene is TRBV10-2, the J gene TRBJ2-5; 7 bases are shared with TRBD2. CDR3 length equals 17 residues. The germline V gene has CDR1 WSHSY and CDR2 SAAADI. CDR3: CVSSEVFGGGGQETQYF. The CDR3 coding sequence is TGCGTCAGCAGTGAGGTGTTTGGGGGGGGAGGGCAAGAGACCCAGTACTTC.

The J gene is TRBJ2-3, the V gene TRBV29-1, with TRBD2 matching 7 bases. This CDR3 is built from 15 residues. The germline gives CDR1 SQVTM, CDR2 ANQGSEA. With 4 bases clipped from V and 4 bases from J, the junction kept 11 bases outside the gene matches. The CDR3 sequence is CSVVSGGSIADTQYF. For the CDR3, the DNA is TGCAGCGTTGTATCGGGCGGGAGCATCGCAGATACGCAGTATTTT.